This TCR beta chain came from a study of identical twins. Broader study findings: Researchers reported excess low generation probability among twin-shared out-of-frame alpha sequences.

From the 5' RACE reads, TCRdb called clonotypes with MiXCR, one entry per CDR3 protein. In the table there are about 700,000 distinct CDR3 sequences, around 8.3% of which are singletons. This clonotype was observed a handful of times. Its antigen is not identified. The germline V gene encodes CDR1 MNHNS and CDR2 SASEGT. This CDR3 contains 15 residues. Trimming took off 5 bases at V and 3 bases at J, with 14 bases between the two ends. These records were also assigned to another study, of yellow fever vaccine responses in identical twins.

This sequence joins TRBV6-1 and TRBJ2-1; D perhaps matches TRBD2 (7 bases). This sequence was found in a woman between 18 and 30 years old in good health. Sequenced: PBMCs. DNA for the CDR3: TGTGCCAGCAGTCCAACGGGGGGCCGCTACAATGAGCAGTTCTTC. Its translation: CASSPTGGRYNEQFF.